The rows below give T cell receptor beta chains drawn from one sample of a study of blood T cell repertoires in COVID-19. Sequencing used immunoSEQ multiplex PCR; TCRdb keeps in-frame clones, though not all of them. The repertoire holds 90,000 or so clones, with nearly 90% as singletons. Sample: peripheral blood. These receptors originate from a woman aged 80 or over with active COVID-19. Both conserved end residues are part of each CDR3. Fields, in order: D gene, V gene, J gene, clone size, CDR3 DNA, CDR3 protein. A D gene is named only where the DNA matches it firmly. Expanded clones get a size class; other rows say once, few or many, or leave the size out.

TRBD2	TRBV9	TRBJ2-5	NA	TGTGCCAGCAGCGATGGACTAGCGGGAGGTTGGGAGACCCAGTACTTC	CASSDGLAGGWETQYF
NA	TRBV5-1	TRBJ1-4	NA	TGCGCCAGCACCAAGGGGGGGGGAACTAATGAAAAACTGTTTTTT	CASTKGGGTNEKLFF
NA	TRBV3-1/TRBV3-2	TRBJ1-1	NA	TGTGCCAGCAGCCAAAAGGTAAGGGGGACTGAAGCTTTCTTT	CASSQKVRGTEAFF
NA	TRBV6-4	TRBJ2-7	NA	TGTGCCAGCAGGACAGGTTTTTACGAGCAGTACTTC	CASRTGFYEQYF
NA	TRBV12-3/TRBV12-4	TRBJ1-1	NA	TGTGCCAGCAGTTTTGACATAGGAAATTTCTTT	CASSFDIGNFF
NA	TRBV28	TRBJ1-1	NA	TGTGCCAGCAGTTTAGTGGTCCCGGTCCCTGAAGCTTTCTTT	CASSLVVPVPEAFF
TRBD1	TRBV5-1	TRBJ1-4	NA	TGCGCCAGCAGCCGTGAGGTGGGACAGGGAGAAAAACTGTTTTTT	CASSREVGQGEKLFF
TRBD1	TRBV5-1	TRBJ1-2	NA	TGCGCCAGCAGCATAACCGGGACAGATGGCTACACCTTC	CASSITGTDGYTF
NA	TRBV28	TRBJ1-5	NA	TGTGCCAGCAGTCCCTACACTGACTATCAGCCCCAGCATTTT	CASSPYTDYQPQHF
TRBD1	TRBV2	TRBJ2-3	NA	TGTGCCAGCCTTCTTCGACAGGGGGTGTCAGCTACGCAGTATTTT	CASLLRQGVSATQYF
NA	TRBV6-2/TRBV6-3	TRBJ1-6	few	TGTGCCAGCAGCCCCTCCTTCGGCTCCATTCGGGATTCACCCCTCCACTTT	CASSPSFGSIRDSPLHF
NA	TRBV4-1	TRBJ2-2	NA	TGCGCCAGCAGCCCTCAGGGACACCTGAACACCGGGGAGCTGTTTTTT	CASSPQGHLNTGELFF
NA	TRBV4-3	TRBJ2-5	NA	TGCGCCAGCAGCCACGCATTTCGTGGGAGACTCGGCCAAGAGACCCAGTACTTC	CASSHAFRGRLGQETQYF
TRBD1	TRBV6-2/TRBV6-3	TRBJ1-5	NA	TGTGCCAGCAGTGTTTGGACAGGGCAGTTGGGCAATCAGCCCCAGCATTTT	CASSVWTGQLGNQPQHF
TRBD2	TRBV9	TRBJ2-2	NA	TGTGCCAGCAGCGTAGCTGGGGGACTAGCGTTAAACACCGGGGAGCTGTTTTTT	CASSVAGGLALNTGELFF
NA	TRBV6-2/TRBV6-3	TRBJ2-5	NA	TGTGCCAGCAGTTACTCCAGAGGGCTGGAGACCCAGTACTTC	CASSYSRGLETQYF
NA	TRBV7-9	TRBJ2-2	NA	TGTGCCAGCAGCAGCTTAAGGTCCGAGGGACTTTTTGGGGAGCTGTTTTTT	CASSSLRSEGLFGELFF
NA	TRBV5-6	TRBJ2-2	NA	TGTGCCAGCACCTCCTGGGGCCGGGCCCGCACCGGGGAGCTGTTTTTT	CASTSWGRARTGELFF
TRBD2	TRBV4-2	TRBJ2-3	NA	TGTGCCAGCAGTCACACGCGGGGGAGGGTAGATACGCAGTATTTT	CASSHTRGRVDTQYF
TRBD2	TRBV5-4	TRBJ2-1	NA	TGTGCCAGCAGCTCCGGACTAGCAGACAATGAGCAGTTCTTC	CASSSGLADNEQFF
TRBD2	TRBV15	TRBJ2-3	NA	TGTGCCACCAGCAGAGGACTAGCGGAAAGCACAGATACGCAGTATTTT	CATSRGLAESTDTQYF
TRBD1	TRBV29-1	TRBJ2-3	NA	TGCAGCGTTGAAGGTGGAGGACAGGGAATAGATACGCAGTATTTT	CSVEGGGQGIDTQYF
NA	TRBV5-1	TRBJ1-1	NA	TGCGCCAGCAGCTTGGCTGCGGGAGGCACTGAAGCTTTCTTT	CASSLAAGGTEAFF
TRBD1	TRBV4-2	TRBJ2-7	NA	TGTGCCAGCAGCCAAGTTTGGGTTTGGGGACAGGGAGGCGAGCAGTACTTC	CASSQVWVWGQGGEQYF
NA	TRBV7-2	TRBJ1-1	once	TGTGCCAGCAGCCCGCCGGGGTCCGTGAACACTGAAGCTTTCTTT	CASSPPGSVNTEAFF
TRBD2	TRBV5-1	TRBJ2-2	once	TGCGCCAGCAGCTTGCTGTCTAGCGGGGTCGGGGAGCTGTTTTTT	CASSLLSSGVGELFF
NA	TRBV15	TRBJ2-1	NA	TGTGCCACCAGCAGAGGTATATACAATGAGCAGTTCTTC	CATSRGIYNEQFF
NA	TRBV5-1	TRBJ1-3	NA	TGCGCCAGCAGCACAGGCAGCTCTGGAAACACCATATATTTT	CASSTGSSGNTIYF
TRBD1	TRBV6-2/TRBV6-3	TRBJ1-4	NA	TGTGCCAGCAGTGATCCTAGACAGGGTAATGAAAAACTGTTTTTT	CASSDPRQGNEKLFF
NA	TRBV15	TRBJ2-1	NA	TGTGCCACCAGCAGAGCTGGGGGGAATGAGCAGTTCTTC	CATSRAGGNEQFF
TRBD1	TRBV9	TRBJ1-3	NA	TGTGCCAGCAGCACACTGGGACAGGGCGGTAACACCATATATTTT	CASSTLGQGGNTIYF
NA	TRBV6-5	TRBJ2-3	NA	TGTGCCAGCACCCCCGCGGGAAGGGTTGGTACGCAGTATTTT	CASTPAGRVGTQYF
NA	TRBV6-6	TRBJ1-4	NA	TGTGCCAGCAGTCCTCGAGGGGGTACTAATGAAAAACTGTTTTTT	CASSPRGGTNEKLFF
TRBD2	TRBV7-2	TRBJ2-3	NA	TGTGCCAGCAGCTATGCTTTCAGCGGGAGTCGGGGGTATTTT	CASSYAFSGSRGYF
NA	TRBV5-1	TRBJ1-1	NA	TGCGCCAGCAGCTTGGACCCTCTGGCCTCCACTGAAGCTTTCTTT	CASSLDPLASTEAFF
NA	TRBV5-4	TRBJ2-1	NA	TGTGCCAGCAGCTTCGGACAGATCCGGGGCAATGAGCAGTTCTTC	CASSFGQIRGNEQFF
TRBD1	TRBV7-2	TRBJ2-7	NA	TGTGCCAGCAGCTTAACATGGACAGGATGGTCCTACGAGCAGTACTTC	CASSLTWTGWSYEQYF
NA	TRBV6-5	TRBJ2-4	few	TGTGCCAGCAGTTACTCGCCTCGGGCCAAAAACATTCAGTACTTC	CASSYSPRAKNIQYF
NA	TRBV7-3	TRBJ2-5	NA	TGTGCCAGCAGCCCAGGGGGAGGTGTCGAGACCCAGTACTTC	CASSPGGGVETQYF
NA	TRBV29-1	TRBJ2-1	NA	TGCAGCGTTGCATGGCAGAACTACAATGAGCAGTTCTTC	CSVAWQNYNEQFF
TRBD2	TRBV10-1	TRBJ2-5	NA	TGCGCCAGCAGCGAAATGCGGGGGGCGAGGGAAGAGACCCAGTACTTC	CASSEMRGAREETQYF
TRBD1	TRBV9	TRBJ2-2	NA	TGTGCCAGCACCCTGCCCGGGACAGCGAACACCGGGGAGCTGTTTTTT	CASTLPGTANTGELFF
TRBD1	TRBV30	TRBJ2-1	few	TGTGCCTGGAGGAGGGCCGGGACAGGGGCTAGCAATGAGCAGTTCTTC	CAWRRAGTGASNEQFF